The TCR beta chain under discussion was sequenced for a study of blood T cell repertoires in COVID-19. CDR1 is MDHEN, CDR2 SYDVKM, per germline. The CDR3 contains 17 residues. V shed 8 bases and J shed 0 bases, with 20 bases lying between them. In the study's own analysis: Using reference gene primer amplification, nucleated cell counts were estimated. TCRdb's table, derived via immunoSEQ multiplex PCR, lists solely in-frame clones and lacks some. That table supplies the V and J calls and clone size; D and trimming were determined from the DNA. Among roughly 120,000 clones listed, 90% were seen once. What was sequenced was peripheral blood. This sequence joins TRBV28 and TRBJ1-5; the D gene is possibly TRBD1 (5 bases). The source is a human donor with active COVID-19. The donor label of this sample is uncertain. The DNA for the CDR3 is TGTGCCAGCCGGGAACTCCGGGGGATGAATAGCAATCAGCCCCAGCATTTT. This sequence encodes CASRELRGMNSNQPQHF.